These 17 T cell receptor beta chains originate from one sample sequenced in a study of neurological immune-mediated disorders. TCRdb re-analysed the 5' RACE reads in MiXCR, keeping a single row per CDR3 protein. The sample yields about 66,000 distinct CDR3 sequences, roughly 4.3% seen once. The source material was PBMCs. The origin of the receptors is a man younger than 45 with multiple sclerosis.

This clonotype was found a few times. The chain uses TRBV11-2 and TRBJ1-1; D call uncertain. Trimming left V 3 bases short and J 6 bases short, with 14 bases between. Germline V gives CDR1 SGHAT, CDR2 FQNNGV. This CDR3 comprises 14 residues. CDR3: CASSFGPRAAEAFF. The CDR3, as DNA: TGTGCCAGCAGCTTTGGGCCGCGTGCGGCTGAAGCTTTCTTT.

This clonotype was detected many times. This chain joins TRBV9 and TRBJ2-2; D perhaps matches TRBD2 (5 bases). CDR1 is SGDLS and CDR2 is YYNGEE in the germline V gene. The germline V and J ends were trimmed by 7 bases and 3 bases, with 16 bases remaining between them. The CDR3 is 15 residues long. Here the CDR3 DNA reads TGTGCCAGCTCTGCCCGACCCGGGGACACCGGGGAGCTGTTTTTT. Translated, it gives CASSARPGDTGELFF.

The chain employs TRBV12-3 or TRBV12-4 and TRBJ1-1, with D hard to call. Trimming stripped 6 bases from V and 0 bases from J, with 8 bases between. The CDR3 has 13 residues. CDR3 nucleotides: TGTGCCAGCAGGCAAACCATGAACACTGAAGCTTTCTTT. It yields the protein CASRQTMNTEAFF.

This clonotype was seen ten or more times. The chain combines TRBV27 with TRBJ1-2, with D perhaps matching TRBD1 (5 bases). The germline V gene encodes CDR1 MNHEY and CDR2 SMNVEV (reference sequence). This CDR3 region has 13 residues. V was cut by 0 bases and J by 7 bases, with 9 bases left in between. CDR3 DNA: TGTGCCAGCAGTTTATCCAGGGCCGGTGGCTACACCTTC. Protein product: CASSLSRAGGYTF.

Only a few counts were recorded for this clonotype. V is TRBV7-2 and J is TRBJ1-4; D is undetermined. The CDR3 is made up of 12 amino acids. The V end lost 6 bases, the J end lost 10 bases, and 12 bases lay between the germline ends. The germline V gene has CDR1 SGHTA and CDR2 FQGNSA. CDR3 DNA: TGTGCCAGCAGTATAATCCTAGGAAAACTGTTTTTT. Its protein is CASSIILGKLFF.

This clonotype was counted ten times or more. V is TRBV25-1 and J is TRBJ2-3, with TRBD1 as a possible D gene (6 bases). The germline V and J ends were trimmed by 3 bases and 6 bases, with 16 bases remaining between them. Germline V gene lookup returns CDR1 MGHDK and CDR2 SYGVNS. CDR3 size: 15 residues. This chain's CDR3 is CASSEGTRKGDTQYF. The CDR3 DNA sequence: TGTGCCAGCAGTGAGGGGACACGCAAAGGTGATACGCAGTATTTT.

In regard to this clonotype: The junction departs from the called germline gene at one end, perhaps through a read error. The J gene is TRBJ1-6, the V gene TRBV12-5; D is ambiguous. Germline V lookup: CDR1 LGHNT, CDR2 FRNRAP. This CDR3 has 15 amino acids. The CDR3 nucleotides are TGTGCTAGTGGTTTGGTAACGGCAGAAAATTCACCCCTCAACTTT. It specifies CASGLVTAENSPLNF.

This clonotype was detected a few times. This chain joins TRBV6-6 and TRBJ1-5, with D unclear. Germline V gene sequence: CDR1 MNHNY, CDR2 SVGAGI (reference sequence). Trimming removed 1 base at V and 3 bases at J, with 16 bases between. The CDR3 sequence is 17 residues long. The CDR3: CASSYYRTFNHNQPQHF. CDR3 DNA: TGTGCCAGCAGTTACTATCGGACGTTTAATCACAATCAGCCCCAGCATTTT.

The chain carries TRBV5-1 and TRBJ1-2; D remains ambiguous. The CDR3 covers 14 residues. Between the trimmed V and J ends, which lost 0 bases and 4 bases, there was a span of 10 bases. Germline-derived CDR1 and CDR2 are SGHRS and YFSETQ. CDR3 amino acids: CASSLARKGYGYTF. CDR3 nucleotide sequence: TGCGCCAGCAGCTTGGCCAGGAAGGGCTATGGCTACACCTTC.

There are many counts of this clonotype. V usage is TRBV4-1 and J usage is TRBJ1-1; the D is unclear. V was cut by 1 base and J by 3 bases, with 15 bases left in between. Germline V CDR1 and CDR2: MGHRA, YSYEKL. This CDR3 has 16 amino acids. The CDR3 loop is CASSQGQAKRYTEAFF. The CDR3 DNA follows: TGCGCCAGCAGCCAAGGCCAGGCCAAAAGGTACACTGAAGCTTTCTTT.

This clonotype was detected many times. The rearrangement joins TRBV20-1 to TRBJ2-5, with a tentative D call TRBD2 (5 bases). This CDR3 spans 14 amino acids. V was trimmed by 6 bases and J by 3 bases, leaving 17 bases between them. Germline-derived CDR1 and CDR2 are DFQATT and SNEGSKA (reference sequence). CDR3 sequence (DNA): TGCAGTGCCAGACGGGGTTCGAGGAAAGAGACCCAGTACTTC. This encodes CSARRGSRKETQYF.

This clonotype has at least ten counts. This may come from a read error, since a much larger clone is one base off. The rearrangement links TRBV7-2 to TRBJ2-6, with D maybe TRBD2 (6 bases). The CDR3 is 14 amino acids. CDR1 is SGHTA and CDR2 is FQGNSA in the germline V gene. DNA for the CDR3: TGTGCCAGCAGCTTCCCCGGAGGGGCCAAAGTCCTGACTTTC. This codes for CASSFPGGAKVLTF.

In this sample, this clonotype turned up a few times. The CDR3 reads CASSLADRLNQPQHF. The DNA of the CDR3 is TGTGCCAGCAGCTTAGCGGACAGATTAAATCAGCCCCAGCATTTT. This chain links TRBV7-8 with TRBJ1-5, with D possibly matching TRBD1 (6 bases). The CDR3 is made up of 15 amino acids. V lost 0 bases and J lost 4, with 10 bases in between. Germline CDR1 reads SGHVS; CDR2 reads FQNEAQ.

At least ten counts were recorded for this clonotype. The chain has TRBV29-1 and TRBJ2-2, with D tentatively TRBD1 (5 bases). Trimming removed 4 bases at V and 7 bases at J, with 13 bases between. The CDR3 is 13 amino acids. Germline assignment: CDR1 SQVTM and CDR2 ANQGSEA. The CDR3 protein is CSVVFRVNGELFF. CDR3 in DNA: TGCAGCGTTGTGTTCAGGGTGAACGGGGAGCTGTTTTTT.

This clonotype came up many times. The rearrangement links TRBV20-1 to TRBJ1-2; 8 nucleotides match TRBD1. Losses at the gene ends were 5 bases for V and 6 bases for J; bases not matched to a gene: 2. Germline CDR1 reads DFQATT; CDR2 reads SNEGSKA (reference sequence). The CDR3 has 11 amino acids. In DNA, the CDR3 is TGCAGTGCTGCAGGGGGCAATGGCTACACCTTC. It is translated as CSAAGGNGYTF.

V usage is TRBV10-3 and J usage is TRBJ2-7, with 9 bases fitting TRBD1. V shed 6 bases, J shed 2 bases, and the junction held 5 bases outside the gene matches. The CDR3 sequence is 14 residues long. Germline V gene data show CDR1 as ENHRY and CDR2 as SYGVKD. This CDR3 reads CAISTGTGTYEQYF. CDR3 coding DNA: TGTGCCATCAGCACCGGGACAGGGACCTACGAGCAGTACTTC.

Many counts were recorded for this clonotype. The chain couples TRBV12-3 or TRBV12-4 to TRBJ2-1, with a possible D match to TRBD1 (6 bases). V lost 5 bases and J lost 0, with 11 bases in between. This CDR3 region has 15 residues. CDR3: CASSTDSRSYNEQFF. The CDR3 DNA is TGTGCCAGCAGTACGGACAGTCGCTCCTACAATGAGCAGTTCTTC.